The 29 T cell receptor beta chains reported below all come from one sample, sequenced in a study of Graves' ophthalmopathy and Graves' hyperthyroidism. TCR beta CDR3 amplification used RNA transcripts. Scientists carried out first-round RT-PCR using HTBI primers and then a second-round multiplex PCR. MiXCR was run by TCRdb on the multiplex PCR reads, yielding one entry per CDR3 protein. The sample holds about 620,000 distinct CDR3 sequences, approximately 22% seen once. The sample comprised peripheral blood. These receptors were collected from a woman aged 18 to 35 with stable Graves' hyperthyroidism. Some clones in this sample may be carry-over from other donors' samples.

The rearrangement uses TRBV7-2 and TRBJ2-5; D might be TRBD2 (6 bases). Per the germline V gene, CDR1 is SGHTA and CDR2 is FQGNSA. CDR3 size: 14 residues. With 0 bases removed from V and 4 bases from J, the gap between germline ends came to 9 bases. CDR3 residues: CASSLAFGGETQYF. The CDR3 DNA sequence: TGTGCCAGCAGCTTAGCATTCGGGGGAGAGACCCAGTACTTC.

This clonotype occurred a few times. J is TRBJ1-5 and V is TRBV7-8; D ambiguous. CDR1 SGHVS and CDR2 FQNEAQ come from the germline V gene. V lost 5 bases and J 3 bases, leaving 20 bases between the germline ends. The CDR3 spans 17 residues. DNA for the CDR3: TGTGCCAGCAGCCGTATGGGGAGAGTCGTCCTCAATCAGCCCCAGCATTTT. Protein product: CASSRMGRVVLNQPQHF.

This clonotype was detected ten times or more. This rearrangement joins TRBV4-1 to TRBJ1-2; 7 nucleotides align to TRBD1. CDR3 size: 14 residues. The V and J ends lost 4 bases and 2 bases, in that order; junction bases with no gene match: 4. The germline V gene has CDR1 MGHRA and CDR2 YSYEKL. CDR3 nucleotide sequence: TGCGCCAGCAGCCGTACGACAGGGAACTATGGCTACACCTTC. It is translated as CASSRTTGNYGYTF.

This chain connects TRBV11-2 to TRBJ1-3; maybe TRBD1 (5 bases). The length of the CDR3 is 16 residues. Trimming removed 4 bases from V and 4 bases from J, with 17 bases in between. From germline, CDR1 is SGHAT and CDR2 FQNNGV. CDR3 region: CASSYAGRGSGNTIYF. CDR3 nucleotide sequence: TGTGCCAGCAGCTACGCGGGACGTGGATCGGGAAACACCATATATTTT.

With regard to this clonotype: This could be a read error, since a much larger clone is one nucleotide away. The V and J genes are TRBV13 and TRBJ2-7; D is unclear. This CDR3 region has 14 residues. Germline CDR1 and CDR2: PRHDT and FYEKMQ (reference sequence). V lost 8 bases, J lost 5 bases, and 19 bases lay in between. The CDR3, as DNA: TGTGCCAGCGGCCCGACTTGGGTGGAGAACGAGCAGTACTTC. This sequence encodes CASGPTWVENEQYF.

The V and J genes are TRBV28 and TRBJ2-5; 7 bases map to TRBD2. The germline gives CDR1 MDHEN, CDR2 SYDVKM. This CDR3 is built from 15 residues. V lost 10 bases and J lost 3; bases outside the gene matches: 14. CDR3 protein: CATRVGGVTEETQYF. Written as DNA, the CDR3 is TGTGCCACCCGAGTTGGGGGGGTGACTGAAGAGACCCAGTACTTC.

The chain carries TRBV6-1 and TRBJ2-2; D might be TRBD1 (6 bases). Per germline, CDR1 MNHNS and CDR2 SASEGT. The V end lost 6 bases, the J end lost 6 bases, and 11 bases lay between the germline ends. The CDR3 has 13 amino acids. CDR3 coding DNA: TGTGCCAGCAGAGGCAGGGGTTCCGGGGAGCTGTTTTTT. Protein: CASRGRGSGELFF.

With regard to this clonotype: This may be a read error: a much more frequent sequence differs by one nucleotide. The gene calls are TRBV12-3 or TRBV12-4 and TRBJ1-2; maybe TRBD1 (6 bases). The CDR3 runs 14 residues. The CDR3 loop is CASNRGGTQYGYSF. The CDR3 DNA reads TGTGCCAGCAATAGAGGGGGGACGCAATATGGCTACTCCTTC.

At least ten counts were recorded for this clonotype. The gene calls are TRBV2 and TRBJ2-5; 8 bases map to TRBD2. J was trimmed by 4 bases and V by 4 bases; bases with no gene match: 2. This CDR3 has 13 amino acids. Germline V CDR1 and CDR2: SNHLY, FYNNEI. The CDR3: CASSGRGGETQYF. The CDR3 DNA reads as TGTGCCAGCAGTGGCCGGGGGGGAGAGACCCAGTACTTC. The full variable domain, in which reference TRBV2 and TRBJ2-5 provide the parts outside the CDR3, is EPEVTQTPSHQVTQMGQEVILRCVPISNHLYFYWYRQILGQKVEFLVSFYNNEISEKSEIFDDQFSVERPDGSNFTLKIRSTKLEDSAMYFCASSGRGGETQYFGPGTRLLVL.

This clonotype was counted many times. The chain recombines TRBV12-3 or TRBV12-4 with TRBJ2-7; the match to TRBD1 covers 8 bases. CDR3 length equals 15 residues. J gave up 1 base and V 7 bases, and 9 bases lay outside the gene matches. The CDR3 sequence is CASTLTGTGSYEQYF. CDR3 nucleotides: TGTGCCAGCACCCTCACCGGGACAGGATCCTACGAGCAGTACTTC.

This clonotype occurred a few times. The chain joins TRBV6-1 to TRBJ1-1; the D gene is possibly TRBD1 (6 bases). V was shortened by 7 bases and J by 4 bases, with 16 bases between the two germline ends. Germline CDR1 and CDR2: MNHNS and SASEGT. CDR3 length equals 14 residues. The CDR3 DNA reads TGTGCCAGCACCCGCCCAGGGGCAGGCACTGAAGCTTTCTTT. Protein: CASTRPGAGTEAFF.

This clonotype came up many times. CDR3 sequence: CASIEGATGANVLTF. The CDR3, as DNA: TGTGCCAGCATCGAAGGGGCAACTGGGGCCAACGTCCTGACTTTC. The genes are TRBV6-1 and TRBJ2-6, with TRBD1 as a possible D gene (5 bases). In germline, CDR1 is MNHNS, CDR2 SASEGT. The V end lost 7 bases, the J end lost 2 bases, and 12 bases lay between the germline ends. The CDR3 runs 15 residues.

This clonotype was picked up many times. This rearrangement joins TRBV28 to TRBJ1-2, with 8 bases fitting TRBD1. The CDR3 is 17 residues long. Losses at the gene ends were 3 bases for V and 4 bases for J; bases not matched to a gene: 13. The germline gives CDR1 MDHEN, CDR2 SYDVKM. CDR3 in DNA: TGTGCCAGCAGTTTGGGTACCCCGGGACAGGAAGGCTATGGCTACACCTTC. This translates into CASSLGTPGQEGYGYTF.

This chain uses TRBV19 with TRBJ1-1; the D gene is possibly TRBD1 (6 bases). Deletions cut 3 bases from V and 3 bases from J, with 17 bases between. The V gene's germline CDR1 is LNHDA and CDR2 SQIVND (reference sequence). The CDR3 covers 16 residues. The CDR3 DNA reads TGTGCCAGTAGTATCGGGCCAGGGGCCAGGGACACTGAAGCTTTCTTT. The encoded protein is CASSIGPGARDTEAFF.

In its sample, this clonotype was seen once. This rearrangement joins TRBV12-3 or TRBV12-4 to TRBJ1-5; D unresolved. This CDR3 contains 15 residues. V was trimmed by 7 bases and J by 0 bases, leaving 13 bases between them. DNA for the CDR3: TGTGCCAGCAACTTACTGGGGATTAGCAATCAGCCCCAGCATTTT. Amino acid sequence: CASNLLGISNQPQHF.

This clonotype was seen at least ten times. The V gene is TRBV6-5, the J gene TRBJ2-3; D is tentatively TRBD1 or TRBD2 (5 bases each). Trimming cost V 2 bases and J 2 bases, with 5 bases left between them. The V gene's germline CDR1 is MNHEY and CDR2 SVGAGI. The CDR3 consists of 13 residues. The DNA for the CDR3 is TGTGCCAGCAGTTACGGGACCACAGATACGCAGTATTTT. Its protein product is CASSYGTTDTQYF.

V is TRBV20-1 and J is TRBJ1-1; maybe TRBD1 (6 bases). The CDR3 length is 13 residues. Germline CDR1 and CDR2: DFQATT and SNEGSKA (reference sequence). Trimming left V 5 bases short and J 5 bases short, with 15 bases between. The CDR3 region is CSAYARGWTEAFF. The CDR3 DNA reads TGCAGTGCTTATGCGAGGGGGTGGACTGAAGCTTTCTTT.

This clonotype was detected ten times or more. The chain links TRBV30 to TRBJ1-2; D not resolved. Germline lookup yields CDR1 GTSNPN and CDR2 SVGIG (reference sequence). The CDR3 runs 15 residues. The V and J ends lost 0 bases and 0 bases respectively, with 11 bases between them. CDR3 amino acids: CAWSVRGEANYGYTF. The CDR3, as DNA: TGTGCCTGGAGTGTACGGGGTGAGGCTAACTATGGCTACACCTTC.

This clonotype turned up a few times. V is TRBV18 and J is TRBJ2-2; D gene uncertain. Germline CDR1 and CDR2: KGHSH and LQKENI. CDR3 length equals 14 residues. The V end lost 6 bases, the J end lost 0 bases, and 8 bases lay between the germline ends. The CDR3, as DNA: TGTGCCAGCTCCCATCGGGCGAACACCGGGGAGCTGTTTTTT. Its protein product is CASSHRANTGELFF.

Points on this clonotype: The junction differs from germline at one of its ends, possibly a read error. The CDR3 reads CASSPKPIRGGETQYF. CDR3 sequence (DNA): TGTGCTAGCAGCCCAAAACCTATCCGGGGGGGCGAGACCCAGTACTTC. This chain connects TRBV7-7 to TRBJ2-5; TRBD2 matches at 8 bases. The CDR3 totals 16 residues. Germline lookup yields CDR1 SSHAT and CDR2 FNYEAQ (reference sequence).

The rearrangement links TRBV19 to TRBJ1-2; the match to TRBD1 covers 8 bases. The junction had 1 base not matched to a gene; V was cut back by 2 bases and J by 5 bases. CDR1 is LNHDA and CDR2 is SQIVND in the germline V gene (reference sequence). The CDR3 is 13 amino acids. The DNA for the CDR3 is TGTGCCAGTAGTATACAGGGGGCATATGGCTACACCTTC. Translating gives CASSIQGAYGYTF.

In its sample, this clonotype was seen a few times. At one end the junction does not follow the germline gene, possibly because of a read error. The V gene is TRBV12-5, the J gene TRBJ1-1, with a tentative D call TRBD1 (5 bases). This CDR3 has 13 amino acids. CDR1 is LGHNT, CDR2 FRNRAP, per germline. CDR3: CASDLGQGTEACF. The DNA for the CDR3 is TGTGCTAGTGATTTGGGGCAAGGGACTGAAGCTTGCTTT.

The V call is TRBV7-6, the J call TRBJ2-5; 8 bases are shared with TRBD1. Germline V gene lookup returns CDR1 SGHVS and CDR2 FNYEAQ. V was pared by 0 bases and J by 3 bases, with 3 bases of the junction left unmatched. This CDR3 contains 15 residues. CDR3 protein: CASSLAVTGEETQYF. The CDR3 DNA sequence: TGTGCCAGCAGCTTAGCGGTGACAGGGGAAGAGACCCAGTACTTC.

This clonotype came up many times. The chain couples TRBV2 to TRBJ2-5, with TRBD1 identical over 7 bases. Trimming at V came to 6 bases and at J to 1 base, leaving 8 bases not matched to a gene. Germline loops: CDR1 SNHLY, CDR2 FYNNEI. The CDR3 totals 15 residues. CDR3 sequence (DNA): TGTGCCAGCAGAAGACAGGGAGTTACCCAAGAGACCCAGTACTTC. This sequence encodes CASRRQGVTQETQYF.

This clonotype has ten or more counts. V and J are TRBV28 and TRBJ2-7; 10 bases are shared with TRBD1. Germline V gene data show CDR1 as MDHEN and CDR2 as SYDVKM. CDR3 length equals 15 residues. Trimming cost V 5 bases and J 4 bases; bases outside gene matches: 8. The CDR3 region is CASSDPGQGRYEQYF. The CDR3 region has the DNA TGTGCCAGCAGTGACCCGGGACAGGGGAGGTACGAGCAGTACTTC.

This clonotype was counted only a few times. The chain joins TRBV12-3 or TRBV12-4 to TRBJ2-5; tentative D call: TRBD1 (5 bases). The V end lost 5 bases, the J end lost 2 bases, and 12 bases lay between the germline ends. The CDR3 contains 14 residues. CDR3 DNA sequence: TGTGCCAGCAGTCCATTAGGACAACAAGAGACCCAGTACTTC. Its protein is CASSPLGQQETQYF.

The V call is TRBV12-3 or TRBV12-4, the J call TRBJ2-7, with TRBD1 matching over 10 bases. Losses at the gene ends were 2 bases for V and 5 bases for J; bases not matched to a gene: 6. There are 15 residues in the CDR3. CDR3 sequence (DNA): TGTGCCAGCAGTTTACACGGGGACAGGGGTCACGAGCAGTACTTC. Protein sequence: CASSLHGDRGHEQYF.

This clonotype was recorded many times. This chain uses TRBV7-9 with TRBJ1-2; maybe TRBD1 (5 bases). Germline V gene lookup returns CDR1 SEHNR and CDR2 FQNEAQ (reference sequence). This CDR3 has 15 amino acids. V dropped 1 base and J dropped 7 bases, with 16 bases sitting between them. Written as DNA, the CDR3 is TGTGCCAGCAGCTTAGAAGGGGTCGGGTTTTTTGGCTACACCTTC. As protein: CASSLEGVGFFGYTF.

This clonotype was counted ten times or more. Written as DNA, the CDR3 is TGTGCCAGCAGTGAAGCCTTAACGGGGCCCGGGACCTTC. Translation gives CASSEALTGPGTF. This rearrangement joins TRBV6-1 to TRBJ1-2, with D maybe TRBD1 (5 bases). CDR1 is MNHNS, CDR2 SASEGT, per germline. The CDR3 runs to 13 residues. With 0 bases removed from V and 14 bases from J, the gap between germline ends came to 16 bases.